These 14 T cell receptor beta chains came from one sample sequenced in a study of T cell responses to AZD1222 COVID-19 vaccine. TCRdb keeps only in-frame clones here, not all; method: immunoSEQ multiplex PCR. Here the sample spans 55,000 to 70,000 clones, around nine tenths being singletons. The starting material was peripheral blood, obtained on day 0 of AZD1222 vaccination. All receptors come from an adult in good health.

The chain uses TRBV19 and TRBJ2-2, with D possibly matching TRBD2 (5 bases). Trimming took off 1 base at V and 6 bases at J, with 6 bases between the two ends. This CDR3 contains 13 residues. The germline V gene has CDR1 LNHDA and CDR2 SQIVND (reference sequence). The CDR3 region has the DNA TGTGCCAGTAGTATAGCGGGATCCGGGGAGCTGTTTTTT. Translation gives CASSIAGSGELFF.

The chain carries TRBV27 and TRBJ1-1, with 8 bases fitting TRBD1. CDR3 length equals 16 residues. The trim removed 3 bases at V and 2 bases at J, leaving 8 bases unmatched. CDR1 and CDR2 from the germline V gene are MNHEY and SMNVEV (reference sequence). CDR3 residues: CASSLSGGYGNTEAFF. The CDR3 DNA sequence: TGTGCCAGCAGTTTGTCAGGGGGCTATGGTAACACTGAAGCTTTCTTT.

The rearrangement links TRBV15 to TRBJ2-1, with D tentatively TRBD2 (5 bases). CDR1 LNHNV and CDR2 YYDKDF come from the germline V gene (reference sequence). This CDR3 spans 15 amino acids. Trimming removed 4 bases at V and 0 bases at J, with 10 bases between. CDR3 nucleotides: TGTGCCACCAGCAAGAGCGGAACCTCCTACAATGAGCAGTTCTTC. This gives the protein CATSKSGTSYNEQFF.

CDR3 bases: TGTGCCAGCAGCTTGGCCTCAGATTACACTGAAGCTTTCTTT. Its translation is CASSLASDYTEAFF. This sequence joins TRBV5-5 and TRBJ1-1; D gene unclear. Trimming cost V 0 bases and J 3 bases, with 9 bases left between them. The germline V gene encodes CDR1 SGHKS and CDR2 YYEKEE (reference sequence). The CDR3 length is 14 residues.

This clone was found a few times. The gene calls are TRBV29-1 and TRBJ2-1; 9 bases align to TRBD1. The CDR3 sequence is 18 residues long. V trimming: 5 bases; J trimming: 6 bases; junction bases outside the gene matches: 20. Germline V gene lookup returns CDR1 SQVTM and CDR2 ANQGSEA. This CDR3 is CSVKGPESKDRGSNEQFF. CDR3 bases: TGCAGCGTTAAAGGTCCGGAGTCAAAGGACAGGGGAAGCAATGAGCAGTTCTTC.

J is TRBJ2-7 and V is TRBV19, with a possible D match to TRBD1 (8 bases). CDR3 length: 15 amino acids. Germline V gene data show CDR1 as LNHDA and CDR2 as SQIVND (reference sequence). Trimming cost V 5 bases and J 1 base, with 15 bases left between them. CDR3 region: CASSEGGTGSYEQYF. The DNA for the CDR3 is TGTGCCAGTAGTGAGGGGGGGACAGGTTCCTACGAGCAGTACTTC.

This chain uses TRBV6-2 or TRBV6-3 with TRBJ2-7; D is ambiguous. Germline V gene sequence: CDR1 MNHEY, CDR2 SVGEGT. CDR3 length: 11 amino acids. The V end lost 5 bases, the J end lost 7 bases, and 9 bases lay between the germline ends. Written as DNA, the CDR3 is TGTGCCAGCAGTAGTTCTGGAGAGCAGTACTTC. The encoded protein is CASSSSGEQYF.

This chain connects TRBV5-1 to TRBJ2-1; 8 bases map to TRBD2. The CDR3 consists of 12 residues. The J segment lost 8 bases and the V segment lost 5 bases, leaving 3 bases of the junction unmatched. Germline CDR1 and CDR2: SGHRS and YFSETQ. Here the CDR3 reads CASRYSGDEQFF. CDR3 sequence (DNA): TGCGCCAGCAGGTATAGCGGGGATGAGCAGTTCTTC.

This chain connects TRBV12-5 to TRBJ1-4; D remains ambiguous. Trimming removed 5 bases from V and 6 bases from J, with 10 bases in between. Germline lookup yields CDR1 LGHNT and CDR2 FRNRAP. This CDR3 is 13 amino acids long. The CDR3: CASGAQEDEKLFF. DNA for the CDR3: TGTGCTAGTGGTGCTCAGGAGGATGAAAAACTGTTTTTT.

This clone was seen a few times. The gene calls are TRBV25-1 and TRBJ2-7; D might be TRBD2 (5 bases). The germline V gene has CDR1 MGHDK and CDR2 SYGVNS. The CDR3 loop spans 15 amino acids. The V end was cut by 8 bases, the J end by 3 bases, with 20 bases between. The CDR3 DNA sequence: TGTGCCAGCGTCGATTGGGGATCCGGGAACTACGAGCAGTACTTC. Translating it yields CASVDWGSGNYEQYF.

V usage is TRBV19 and J usage is TRBJ2-1; D assignment may be TRBD1 or TRBD2 (9 bases each). The CDR3 consists of 17 residues. V was pared by 7 bases and J by 3 bases, with 22 bases between. Germline V gene lookup returns CDR1 LNHDA and CDR2 SQIVND (reference sequence). DNA of the CDR3: TGTGCCAGTACTCTCCTAGCGGGACAGGGTAACTACAATGAGCAGTTCTTC. As protein: CASTLLAGQGNYNEQFF.

The rearrangement uses TRBV30 and TRBJ1-6; D unclear. The CDR3 spans 13 residues. V was shortened by 4 bases and J by 9 bases, with 13 bases between the two germline ends. Germline CDR1 GTSNPN, CDR2 SVGIG (reference sequence). CDR3 sequence reads: CAWTPPSGSPLHF. The DNA of the CDR3 is TGTGCCTGGACCCCTCCGTCGGGTTCACCCCTCCACTTT.

The chain is built from TRBV4-2 and TRBJ1-2, with D unresolved. This CDR3 spans 14 amino acids. Germline CDR1 LGHNA, CDR2 YNFKEQ. The V end lost 0 bases, the J end lost 0 bases, and 5 bases lay between the germline ends. CDR3 sequence reads: CASSQDATNYGYTF. The CDR3 DNA reads TGTGCCAGCAGCCAAGACGCTACTAACTATGGCTACACCTTC.

The chain carries TRBV18 and TRBJ2-1, with 9 positions matching TRBD2. The V segment lost 4 bases and the J segment 0 bases; nucleotides outside the gene matches: 1. The CDR3 is 15 amino acids. Germline V gene data show CDR1 as KGHSH and CDR2 as LQKENI. CDR3 amino acids: CASSLSGSSYNEQFF. The CDR3 DNA reads as TGTGCCAGCTCACTTAGCGGGAGCTCCTACAATGAGCAGTTCTTC.